The clone carrying this TCR beta chain came up a few times. Its antigen is unknown. This CDR3 has 15 amino acids. The germline gives CDR1 SGHDN, CDR2 FVKESK. Trimming removed 3 bases from V and 1 base from J, with 11 bases in between. This record belongs to a study of beta chain features in type 1 diabetes. Findings of the study overall: Across all four CD4+ subsets, people with type 1 diabetes showed modestly shorter TCRB CDR3s.

All of the isolated RNA was reverse transcribed, so expressed TCRB transcripts were sequenced. Sequencing used immunoSEQ multiplex PCR; TCRdb keeps in-frame clones, though not all of them. Among 500,000 to 650,000 clones listed, around an eighth were seen once. What was sequenced was naive CD4+ T cells from blood. The receptor's source is a man aged 25 to 45 with type 1 diabetes. The chain uses TRBV14 and TRBJ2-3, with a weak D call TRBD2 (5 bases). The CDR3 reads CASSQGSSGTDTQYF. In DNA form, the CDR3 reads TGTGCCAGCAGCCAGGGGAGTAGCGGCACAGATACGCAGTATTTT.